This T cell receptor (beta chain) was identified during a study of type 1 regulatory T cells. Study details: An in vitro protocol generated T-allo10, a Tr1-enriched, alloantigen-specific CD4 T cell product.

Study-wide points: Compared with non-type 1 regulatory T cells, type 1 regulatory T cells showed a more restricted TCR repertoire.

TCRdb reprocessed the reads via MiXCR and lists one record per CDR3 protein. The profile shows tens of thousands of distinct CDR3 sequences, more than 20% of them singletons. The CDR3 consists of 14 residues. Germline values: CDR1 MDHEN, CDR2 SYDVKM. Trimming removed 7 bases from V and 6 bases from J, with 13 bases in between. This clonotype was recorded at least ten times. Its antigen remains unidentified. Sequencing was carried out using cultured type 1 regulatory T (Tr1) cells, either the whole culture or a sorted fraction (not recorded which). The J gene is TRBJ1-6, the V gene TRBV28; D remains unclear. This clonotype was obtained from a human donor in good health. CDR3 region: CASKEWQFNSPLHF. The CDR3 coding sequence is TGTGCCAGCAAAGAATGGCAGTTTAATTCACCCCTCCACTTT.